This TCR beta chain originates from a study of CD8+ T cells in alopecia areata. For the study at large: Those patients who were treated received oral tofacitinib, which was given at 5 to 10 mg twice daily for moderate-to-severe alopecia areata.

The CDR3 contains 14 residues. Between the trimmed V and J ends, which lost 1 base and 4 bases, there was a span of 7 bases. Germline lookup yields CDR1 LNHNV and CDR2 YYDKDF (reference sequence). Extracted from the samples, RNA was reverse transcribed into cDNA to serve as the sequencing template. The protocol was immunoSEQ multiplex PCR, while the TCRdb copy is restricted to in-frame clones and leaves out a portion. Among approximately 100,000 clones listed, roughly 42% were seen once. This clone appeared a few times. The sequence came from a human donor with alopecia areata. The rearrangement joins TRBV15 to TRBJ1-4; D not resolved. Sequenced: CD4+ T cells sorted from blood. The CDR3 sequence: CATSRVLSNEKLFF. The CDR3 region has the DNA TGTGCCACCAGCAGAGTACTGAGTAATGAAAAACTGTTTTTT. Looking up the rest from reference TRBV15 and TRBJ1-4 gives the full variable domain: DAMVIQNPRYQVTQFGKPVTLSCSQTLNHNVMYWYQQKSSQAPKLLFHYYDKDFNNEADTPDNFQSRRPNTSFCFLDIRSPGLGDTAMYLCATSRVLSNEKLFFGSGTQLSVL.